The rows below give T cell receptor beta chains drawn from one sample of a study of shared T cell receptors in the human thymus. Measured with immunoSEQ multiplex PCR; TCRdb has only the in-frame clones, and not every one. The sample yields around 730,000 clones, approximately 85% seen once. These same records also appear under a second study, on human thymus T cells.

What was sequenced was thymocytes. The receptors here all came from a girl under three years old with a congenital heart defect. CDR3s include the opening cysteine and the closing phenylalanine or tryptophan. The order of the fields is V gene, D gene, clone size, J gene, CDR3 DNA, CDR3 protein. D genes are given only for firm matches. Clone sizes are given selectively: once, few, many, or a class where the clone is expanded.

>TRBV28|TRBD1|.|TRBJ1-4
TGTGCCAGCAGTTTATGCGACAGGGGACAACTGTTTTTT
CASSLCDRGQLFF
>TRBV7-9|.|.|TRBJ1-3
TGTGCCTCTACCGGGGGCTCTGGAAACACCATATATTTT
CASTGGSGNTIYF
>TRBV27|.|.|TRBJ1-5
TGTGCCAGCAGTCCCGGACTCCGACCGGGTCAGCCCCAGCATTTT
CASSPGLRPGQPQHF
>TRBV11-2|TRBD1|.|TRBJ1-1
TGTGCCAGCAGCATAAGCAGCTATCGACAGGGTAAAAACACTGAAGCTTTCTTT
CASSISSYRQGKNTEAFF
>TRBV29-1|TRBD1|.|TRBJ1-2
TGCAGCGTTGAATACGAAGGGACGGACAGAAGAAGGACAGGGGGCGCGAAGGGTAACTATGGCTACACCTTC
CSVEYEGTDRRRTGGAKGNYGYTF
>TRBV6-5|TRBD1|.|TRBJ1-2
TGTGCCAGTTCGGTACAGGGGGAGTTGGAGGGCTACACCTTC
CASSVQGELEGYTF
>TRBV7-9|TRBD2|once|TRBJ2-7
TGTGCCAGCAGCTTTGAAGGTATTGAGCGGGGACCTCTCGAGCAGTACTTC
CASSFEGIERGPLEQYF
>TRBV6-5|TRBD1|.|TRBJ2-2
TGTGCCAGCAGTTACTGGACAGGGGGAGGGACCGGGGAGCTGTTTTTT
CASSYWTGGGTGELFF
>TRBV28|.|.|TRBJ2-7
TGTGCCAGCAGAAAAACAAGCTCATTCAGGGCAGGTTACGAGCAGTACTTC
CASRKTSSFRAGYEQYF
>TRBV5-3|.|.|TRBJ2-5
TGTGCCAGAACCCTATTCCCGGGGTTGGGAGAGACCCAGTACTTC
CARTLFPGLGETQYF
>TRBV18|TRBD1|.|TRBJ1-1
TGTGCCAGCTCACCGGCAGGGGGCGAGAGAACTGAAGCTTTCTTT
CASSPAGGERTEAFF
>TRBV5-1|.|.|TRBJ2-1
TGCGCCAGCAGCGGGGGGGCCGGGGATGAGCAGTTCTTC
CASSGGAGDEQFF
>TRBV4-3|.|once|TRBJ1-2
TGCGCCAGCAGCCAAGATCCCCCCGGGTTTGGTGGCTACACCTTC
CASSQDPPGFGGYTF
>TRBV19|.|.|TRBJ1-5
TGTGCCAGTAGTCCCTGTTCTGGACACAAATTTAGCCAGCCCCAGCATTTT
CASSPCSGHKFSQPQHF
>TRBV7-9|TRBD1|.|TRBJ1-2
TGTGCCAGCAGCCAAATCAAGGGGGACAGGGTTATCCTCTACGGCTACACCTTC
CASSQIKGDRVILYGYTF
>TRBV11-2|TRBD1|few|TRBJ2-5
TGTGCCAGCAGCGTCCATAGGGGGGGACAGGGGAAAGAGACCCAGTACTTC
CASSVHRGGQGKETQYF
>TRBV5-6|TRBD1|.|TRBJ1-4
TGTGCCAGCAGCCCCATGGTAACAGGGGAGGCGGAAAAACTGTTTTTT
CASSPMVTGEAEKLFF
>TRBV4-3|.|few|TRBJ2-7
TGCGCCAGCAGCCACAAACGGGATATTCTTTACGAGCAGTACTTC
CASSHKRDILYEQYF
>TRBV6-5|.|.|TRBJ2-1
TGTGCCAGCAGTTACTCCGTCCCAGGCTACAATGAGCAGTTCTTC
CASSYSVPGYNEQFF
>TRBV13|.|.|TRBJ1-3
TGTGCCAGCAGCCCGGCGGGTGAGACGTTCTCTGGAAACACCATATATTTT
CASSPAGETFSGNTIYF
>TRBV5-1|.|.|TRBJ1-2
TGCGCCAGCAACCAAGGACAGTCTAACTATGGCTACACCTTC
CASNQGQSNYGYTF
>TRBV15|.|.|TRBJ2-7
TGTGCCACCAGCCAGGGAGGACCCGCCGAACGCTTCTACGAGCAGTACTTC
CATSQGGPAERFYEQYF
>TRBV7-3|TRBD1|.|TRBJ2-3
TGTGCCAGCAGCCCACGACAGGGGGCCACAGATACGCAGTATTTT
CASSPRQGATDTQYF
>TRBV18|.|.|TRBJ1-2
TGTGCCAGCTCACCATCAGGAGGTATCTCTGGCTACACCTTC
CASSPSGGISGYTF
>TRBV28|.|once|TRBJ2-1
TGTGCCAGCAGCTTATCGGCGCAGGGTAGGCATGAGCAGTTCTTC
CASSLSAQGRHEQFF
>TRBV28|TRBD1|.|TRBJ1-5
TGTGCCAGCAGTCATCCGCAGGGGGTAAGCAATCAGCCCCAGCATTTT
CASSHPQGVSNQPQHF
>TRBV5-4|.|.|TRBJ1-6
TGTGCCAGCAGCTTGGCCTCGACAGCATCACCCCTCCACTTT
CASSLASTASPLHF
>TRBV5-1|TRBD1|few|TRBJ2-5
TGCGCCAGCAGCTGGGGTAAAAGGACAGGGGGCGATGCGGGGACCCAGTACTTC
CASSWGKRTGGDAGTQYF
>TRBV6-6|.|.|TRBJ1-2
TGTGCCAGCAGTTACTCGAGGCGCTCAACTTCTCTTGGCTACACCTTC
CASSYSRRSTSLGYTF
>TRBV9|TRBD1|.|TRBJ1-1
TGTGCCAGCAGCGCGTGGACAGGCAAAACTGAAGCTTTCTTT
CASSAWTGKTEAFF
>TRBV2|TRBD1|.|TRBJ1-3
TGTGCCAGCAGTTTACAGGGGGCTAGCTCTGGAAACACCATATATTTT
CASSLQGASSGNTIYF
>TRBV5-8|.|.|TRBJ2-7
TGTGCCAGCAGCCCTGCCGGCTACGAGCAGTACTTC
CASSPAGYEQYF
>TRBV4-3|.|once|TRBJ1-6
TGCGCCAGCAGCCAAGTGGAGGGGCCCTATAATTCACCCCTCCACTTT
CASSQVEGPYNSPLHF
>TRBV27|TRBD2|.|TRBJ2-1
TGTGCCAGCAGTATAGATCGACTAGATCGGGGGGTCCGAGGGAATGAGCAGTTCTTC
CASSIDRLDRGVRGNEQFF
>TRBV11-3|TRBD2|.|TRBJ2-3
TGTGCCAGCAGCCCGGGACTAGCGGGGGGCCGGGCAGATACGCAGTATTTT
CASSPGLAGGRADTQYF
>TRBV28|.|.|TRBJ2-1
TGTGCCAGCAGTTTGGGCACTGATGAGCAGTTCTTC
CASSLGTDEQFF